This entry lists 18 T cell receptor beta chains sequenced from one sample in a study of cytomegalovirus exposure and HLA in healthy donors. Amplification used 60 Vbeta primers and 13 Jbeta primers. Generated by immunoSEQ multiplex PCR, the TCRdb table keeps only in-frame clones and is missing some. The repertoire consists of roughly 250,000 clones, with just under 85% occurring once and the leading ten covering roughly 2%. Material: PBMCs. These receptors were taken from a woman aged 40 to 49 in good health and CMV-seropositive.

Only a few counts were recorded for this clone. This chain joins TRBV6-5 and TRBJ1-2; TRBD1 is a possible D gene (6 bases). Trimming took off 8 bases at V and 8 bases at J, with 15 bases between the two ends. The CDR3 consists of 12 residues. Germline lookup yields CDR1 MNHEY and CDR2 SVGAGI. The CDR3 region is CASADRIRGYTF. The CDR3 region has the DNA TGTGCCAGCGCCGACAGGATCAGAGGCTACACCTTC.

The CDR3 nucleotides are TGCGCCAGCAGCCAAGAAACGGACAGGGACCTTGGCTACACCTTC. It specifies CASSQETDRDLGYTF. The genes are TRBV4-3 and TRBJ1-2; 8 bases are a match to TRBD1. V was pared by 0 bases and J by 7 bases, with 7 bases of the junction left unmatched. Germline CDR1 and CDR2: LGHNA and YSLEER. The CDR3 length is 15 residues.

V usage is TRBV30 and J usage is TRBJ2-7; tentatively, D is TRBD2 (5 bases). This CDR3 contains 19 residues. The germline gives CDR1 GTSNPN, CDR2 SVGIG (reference sequence). V gave up 0 bases and J gave up 4 bases, with 28 bases separating them. The CDR3 region is CAWSVRGFGWLAQQYEQYF. The CDR3 DNA is TGTGCCTGGAGTGTTCGTGGTTTCGGGTGGTTAGCGCAACAATACGAGCAGTACTTC.

This chain connects TRBV25-1 to TRBJ2-1, with 12 nucleotides matching TRBD2. With 6 bases clipped from V and 0 bases from J, the junction kept 3 bases outside the gene matches. CDR3 length: 16 residues. The V gene's germline CDR1 is MGHDK and CDR2 SYGVNS. Here the CDR3 reads CASRGLAGYSYNEQFF. DNA of the CDR3: TGTGCCAGCAGGGGACTAGCGGGTTACTCCTACAATGAGCAGTTCTTC.

V is TRBV15 and J is TRBJ1-5; D gene ambiguous. The CDR3 length is 13 residues. The V end lost 0 bases, the J end lost 13 bases, and 13 bases lay between the germline ends. Germline loops: CDR1 LNHNV, CDR2 YYDKDF (reference sequence). Here the CDR3 DNA reads TGTGCCACCAGCAGAGATTCGTGGAGTCGGCAGCATTTT. Protein: CATSRDSWSRQHF.

The CDR3 nucleotides are TGTGCCAGCAGCTTATGTAGCGGGAAAAGATGGTGCCAAGAGACCCAGTACTTC. Encoded protein: CASSLCSGKRWCQETQYF. V is TRBV5-4 and J is TRBJ2-5, with 8 positions matching TRBD2. Losses at the gene ends were 2 bases for V and 1 base for J; bases not matched to a gene: 13. CDR3 length equals 18 residues. CDR1 and CDR2 (germline): SGHNT, YYREEE (reference sequence).

The chain couples TRBV19 to TRBJ2-3; 8 bases agree with TRBD2. CDR3 size: 18 residues. The V and J ends lost 0 bases and 1 base, in that order; junction bases with no gene match: 9. From germline, CDR1 is LNHDA and CDR2 SQIVND (reference sequence). CDR3 protein: CASSIESFRAGGTDTQYF. As DNA, the CDR3 is TGTGCCAGTAGTATAGAAAGCTTTCGAGCGGGAGGCACAGATACGCAGTATTTT.

Note on this clone: Within the sample, other DNA sequences also encode this same CDR3. The rearrangement links TRBV7-2 to TRBJ2-7, with TRBD2 matching over 14 bases. This CDR3 is built from 15 residues. CDR1 is SGHTA, CDR2 FQGNSA, per germline. V lost 5 bases and J lost 5; bases outside the gene matches: 5. CDR3 DNA: TGTGCCAGCAGCCTGGGGACTAGCGGGAGCAACGAGCAGTACTTC. Translating it yields CASSLGTSGSNEQYF.

The J gene is TRBJ2-1, the V gene TRBV6-6; weak D call: TRBD2 (6 bases). The CDR3 spans 14 residues. From germline, CDR1 is MNHNY and CDR2 SVGAGI (reference sequence). V lost 5 bases and J lost 7, with 15 bases in between. The CDR3 region has the DNA TGTGCCAGCAGTAAACGGGACTTCTGGAATGAGCAGTTCTTC. Encoded protein: CASSKRDFWNEQFF.

This chain uses TRBV28 with TRBJ2-7, with 11 bases lining up with TRBD2. Germline V gene sequence: CDR1 MDHEN, CDR2 SYDVKM. The CDR3 is 16 amino acids. V was clipped by 5 bases and J by 3 bases; unmatched bases: 9. The CDR3 sequence is CASSGSGTSGRYEQYF. The CDR3 DNA reads as TGTGCCAGCAGTGGCTCCGGGACTAGCGGCCGCTACGAGCAGTACTTC. Filled out from reference TRBV28 and TRBJ2-7, the complete variable domain reads DVKVTQSSRYLVKRTGEKVFLECVQDMDHENMFWYRQDPGLGLRLIYFSYDVKMKEKGDIPEGYSVSREKKERFSLILESASTNQTSMYLCASSGSGTSGRYEQYFGPGTRLTVT.

The genes are TRBV28 and TRBJ2-7; 8 nucleotides agree with TRBD2. The ends lost 6 bases at V and 3 bases at J; junction bases unmatched: 10. In germline, CDR1 is MDHEN, CDR2 SYDVKM. The CDR3 is made up of 15 amino acids. The CDR3 loop is CASSAASGSLYEQYF. The CDR3 DNA reads as TGTGCCAGCAGCGCAGCGAGCGGGAGTCTCTACGAGCAGTACTTC.

CDR3 DNA: TGCGCCAGCAGCCAAGAAGGGCCGGGACTAGTGGGAGCCAAAAACATTCAGTACTTC. Residues: CASSQEGPGLVGAKNIQYF. The rearrangement joins TRBV4-1 to TRBJ2-4; 8 bases align to TRBD2. CDR1 and CDR2 from the germline V gene are MGHRA and YSYEKL. CDR3 length: 19 residues. The V gene end was trimmed by 0 bases and the J gene end by 0 bases; junction bases not matched to a gene: 10.

CDR3 in DNA: TGTGCCAGCCGACAGGGTGTGCACGAGCAGTACTTC. Residues: CASRQGVHEQYF. The J gene is TRBJ2-7, the V gene TRBV27; 7 bases line up with TRBD1. CDR3 size: 12 residues. Germline V gene lookup returns CDR1 MNHEY and CDR2 SMNVEV (reference sequence). V lost 8 bases and J lost 5; bases outside the gene matches: 6.

This clone has a single count. The V call is TRBV27, the J call TRBJ2-1; 7 positions match TRBD2. Germline V gene data show CDR1 as MNHEY and CDR2 as SMNVEV (reference sequence). J lost 2 bases, V lost 6 bases, and 7 bases had no gene match. The CDR3 is 15 amino acids. The CDR3 DNA reads as TGTGCCAGCAGGCACGGGAGCGGGGCCTACAATGAGCAGTTCTTC. Residues: CASRHGSGAYNEQFF.

The chain employs TRBV2 and TRBJ2-2; 9 bases are a match to TRBD2. The V gene's germline CDR1 is SNHLY and CDR2 FYNNEI. This CDR3 contains 16 residues. V lost 2 bases to trimming and J lost 6 bases; unmatched junction nucleotides: 7. The CDR3 region is CASSELLAGVAGELFF. CDR3 nucleotide sequence: TGTGCCAGCAGTGAATTGTTAGCGGGAGTGGCCGGGGAGCTGTTTTTT.

The table lists this clone with a few counts. The chain uses TRBV2 and TRBJ2-2; 7 bases agree with TRBD2. Trimming took 4 bases from V and 0 from J; bases not matched to a gene: 5. The length of the CDR3 is 16 residues. CDR1 is SNHLY and CDR2 is FYNNEI in the germline V gene. CDR3 DNA sequence: TGTGCCAGCAGTGTTGGGGGGGACTCGAACACCGGGGAGCTGTTTTTT. Protein product: CASSVGGDSNTGELFF.

In DNA, the CDR3 is TGTGCCAGCAGCTCCCACAGTTTCGGTGAGCAGTTCTTC. This encodes CASSSHSFGEQFF. The chain links TRBV7-8 to TRBJ2-1; D is ambiguous. This CDR3 is 13 amino acids long. Between the trimmed V and J ends, which lost 4 bases and 9 bases, there was a span of 13 bases. Germline lookup yields CDR1 SGHVS and CDR2 FQNEAQ.

In DNA, the CDR3 is TGCAGCGCTCAACAGGGGGAGAATTCACCCCTCCACTTT. Encoded protein: CSAQQGENSPLHF. The rearrangement links TRBV29-1 to TRBJ1-6, with 8 bases matching TRBD1. There are 13 residues in the CDR3. The J segment lost 7 bases and the V segment lost 7 bases, leaving 6 bases of the junction unmatched. Germline V gene lookup returns CDR1 SQVTM and CDR2 ANQGSEA.